This TCR beta chain emerged from a study of tumor-infiltrating lymphocytes in primary liver carcinoma. Looking at the study overall: Tumor stage was T1-T3 N0M0, and tumor size was about 4 to 11 cm across.

As for this clonotype: Compared with germline, one end of the junction differs, possibly owing to a read error.

TCR beta cDNA came from about 500 ng total RNA, primed with a constant-region primer. Investigators got TCR beta libraries out of three nested multiplex PCR rounds, done with slightly modified ARM-PCR. Forward primers for TRBV1-TRBV30 and a C-beta reverse primer served the first two PCR rounds, at about 11 cycles each. TCRdb fed the multiplex PCR reads into MiXCR, producing one record per CDR3 protein. The repertoire includes about 120,000 distinct CDR3 sequences, roughly 75% of them detected once, and over 8% sits in the top ten. The roughly 17-32 mg bulk tissue piece was not sorted before simultaneous RNA and DNA extraction. Patients' primary liver carcinoma was surgically resected. The CDR3 runs 15 residues. Per germline, CDR1 SGHRS and CDR2 YFSETQ.

The V call is TRBV5-1, the J call TRBJ1-6, with D unclear. The sequencing input was tumor-adjacent normal liver tissue. This clonotype was sampled from a woman in her fifties or sixties with primary liver carcinoma and hepatitis B virus infection. CDR3 nucleotides: TGCGCCAGCGGCTTTAGCCGGGCCGAAAATTCACCCCTCCACTTT. Encoded protein: CASGFSRAENSPLHF.